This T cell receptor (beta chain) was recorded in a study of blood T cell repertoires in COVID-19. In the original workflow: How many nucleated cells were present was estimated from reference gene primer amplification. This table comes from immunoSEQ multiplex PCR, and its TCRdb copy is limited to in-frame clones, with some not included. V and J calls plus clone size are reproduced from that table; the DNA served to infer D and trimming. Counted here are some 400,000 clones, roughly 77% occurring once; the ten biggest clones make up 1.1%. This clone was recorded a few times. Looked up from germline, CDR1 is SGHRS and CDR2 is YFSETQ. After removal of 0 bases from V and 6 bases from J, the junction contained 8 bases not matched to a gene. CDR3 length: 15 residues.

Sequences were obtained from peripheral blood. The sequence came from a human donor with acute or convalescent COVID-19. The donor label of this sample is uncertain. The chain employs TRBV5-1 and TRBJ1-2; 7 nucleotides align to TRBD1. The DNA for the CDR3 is TGCGCCAGCAGCTTGGCTGTGATAGGGGGCCATGGCTACACCTTC. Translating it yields CASSLAVIGGHGYTF.